This T cell receptor beta chain is from a study of T cell repertoires in cytomegalovirus infection. TCRdb used MiXCR to reprocess the reads, holding one entry per CDR3 protein. The data show 200,000 or so distinct CDR3 sequences, approximately 30% seen once. V was cut by 0 bases and J by 2 bases, with 17 bases left in between. CDR3 length: 18 amino acids. Per the germline V gene, CDR1 is SGHVS and CDR2 is FNYEAQ. The study, taken as a whole, reports: The cumulative frequency of public TCR beta families distinguished individuals who carried CMV together with the relevant HLA.

This clonotype showed up just a few times. The antigen remains unidentified. The chain is built from TRBV7-6 and TRBJ1-3; TRBD1 is a possible D gene (6 bases). This clonotype was sampled from a human donor in good health (CMV status not recorded). Some clones in this sample may be carry-over from other donors' samples. The sequencing sample was made of PBMCs. CDR3 DNA sequence: TGTGCCAGCAGCTTAGCCGGGGGCGCCCGGCAACCTGGAAACACCATATATTTT. Translated: CASSLAGGARQPGNTIYF.